This T cell receptor (beta chain) comes out of a study of regulatory T cells in long-lasting Graves disease. In building TCR beta libraries, iRepertoire HTBI primers were used together with Arm-PCR of CDR3 regions. In TCRdb, the multiplex PCR reads were re-called with MiXCR into one record per CDR3 protein. The sample has 530,000 or so distinct CDR3 sequences, 16% seen once. Between the trimmed V and J ends, which lost 3 bases and 4 bases, there was a span of 18 bases. CDR3 length equals 16 residues. The germline CDR1 and CDR2 sequences are GTSNPN and SVGIG (reference sequence). This clonotype was detected a few times. Documented time point: newly diagnosed GD, antithyroid drugs for less than 3 months. The TCR library was prepared using RNA isolated from PBMCs. These sequences were also reported in another study, on T cells in Graves' hyperthyroidism and ophthalmopathy.

This chain links TRBV30 with TRBJ1-4; a possible D gene is TRBD1 (6 bases). The sample in question was peripheral blood mononuclear cells (PBMCs), obtained at new diagnosis, from a patient treated with antithyroid drugs. This sequence originates from a man between 18 and 35 years old with Graves disease. CDR3: CAWRGPPGTRNEKLFF. The DNA for the CDR3 is TGTGCCTGGAGGGGGCCCCCCGGGACACGTAATGAAAAACTGTTTTTT.